This TCR beta chain is from a study of cytomegalovirus exposure and HLA in healthy donors. Notes on the study in general: As confirmed in vitro, a few CMV-associated chains were specific for CMV antigens.

The CDR3 loop spans 13 amino acids. The V and J ends lost 0 bases and 1 base respectively, with 3 bases between them. Germline V gene lookup returns CDR1 SGHDT and CDR2 YYEEEE. Of note for this clone: The target antigen is unknown.

A multiplex PCR was run with 60 Vbeta primers and 13 Jbeta primers. Sequencing used immunoSEQ multiplex PCR; TCRdb keeps in-frame clones, though not all of them. The table lists 60,000 to 85,000 clones, 84% of them singletons, with approximately 19% in the top ten. The source of this sequence is a man between 65 and 85 years old in good health and CMV-seropositive. Sequencing was done on a sample of PBMCs. V is TRBV5-6 and J is TRBJ2-3; no clear D gene. The CDR3 region is CASSLGGTDTQYF. Written as DNA, the CDR3 is TGTGCCAGCAGCTTGGGCGGCACAGATACGCAGTATTTT. The full variable domain, completed using reference TRBV5-6 and TRBJ2-3, is DAGVTQSPTHLIKTRGQQVTLRCSPKSGHDTVSWYQQALGQGPQFIFQYYEEEERQRGNFPDRFSGHQFPNYSSELNVNALLLGDSALYLCASSLGGTDTQYFGPGTRLTVL.